These 17 T cell receptor beta chains share one sample of origin, sequenced in a study of shared clonotypes between healthy human individuals. Sequencing used immunoSEQ multiplex PCR; TCRdb keeps in-frame clones, though not all of them. The repertoire includes approximately 980,000 clones, around 80% of them detected once, and roughly 1.5% sits in the top ten. Sequenced input: memory CD4+ T cells sorted from blood. Subset of the sample: CD45RA-negative fraction. The receptors were gathered from a man between 18 and 35 years old in good health.

V is TRBV19 and J is TRBJ2-5; tentatively, D is TRBD1 (6 bases). CDR3 size: 14 residues. Germline CDR1 LNHDA, CDR2 SQIVND (reference sequence). Trimming cost V 7 bases and J 5 bases, with 17 bases left between them. The CDR3 loop reads CASTVTGGRETQYF. The CDR3 nucleotides are TGTGCCAGTACCGTTACTGGGGGCCGGGAGACCCAGTACTTC.

The J gene is TRBJ2-2, the V gene TRBV11-2; possibly TRBD1 for D (5 bases). CDR3 length: 15 amino acids. V was trimmed by 2 bases and J by 4 bases, leaving 11 bases between them. The germline V gene has CDR1 SGHAT and CDR2 FQNNGV. The DNA of the CDR3 is TGTGCCAGCAGCTTATCAGGGTTGGCCACCGGGGAGCTGTTTTTT. This sequence encodes CASSLSGLATGELFF.

The rearrangement uses TRBV4-3 and TRBJ2-4, with D unresolved. The V gene's germline CDR1 is LGHNA and CDR2 YSLEER. The CDR3 is 13 amino acids. Between the trimmed V and J ends, which lost 6 bases and 4 bases, there was a span of 10 bases. The CDR3 DNA is TGCGCCAGCAGTCCGGACGGAAAAAACATTCAGTACTTC. As protein: CASSPDGKNIQYF.

This clone was observed a few times. The genes are TRBV5-6 and TRBJ1-3, with 9 bases lining up with TRBD1. Germline values: CDR1 SGHDT, CDR2 YYEEEE. This CDR3 spans 15 amino acids. With 4 bases clipped from V and 4 bases from J, the junction kept 6 bases outside the gene matches. CDR3 sequence: CASSLRQGDGNTIYF. For the CDR3, the DNA is TGTGCCAGCAGCCTTAGACAGGGGGACGGAAACACCATATATTTT.

The genes are TRBV30 and TRBJ2-2; 8 nucleotides align to TRBD2. This CDR3 spans 16 amino acids. The V gene end was trimmed by 2 bases and the J gene end by 5 bases; junction bases not matched to a gene: 10. Germline CDR1 GTSNPN, CDR2 SVGIG (reference sequence). The CDR3 DNA follows: TGTGCCTGGAGTATCGGACCGGGACTAGAGACCGGGGAGCTGTTTTTT. Translated: CAWSIGPGLETGELFF.

This clone was seen only once. The chain has TRBV5-4 and TRBJ2-5; D unclear. V dropped 1 base and J dropped 5 bases, with 9 bases sitting between them. Germline V CDR1 and CDR2: SGHNT, YYREEE (reference sequence). This CDR3 comprises 13 residues. CDR3: CASSLQAIETQYF. The CDR3 DNA reads as TGTGCCAGCAGCTTGCAAGCTATCGAGACCCAGTACTTC.

The J gene is TRBJ1-5, the V gene TRBV19; the match to TRBD1 covers 7 bases. The CDR3 has 13 amino acids. Per germline, CDR1 LNHDA and CDR2 SQIVND (reference sequence). With 9 bases clipped from V and 2 bases from J, the junction kept 4 bases outside the gene matches. This chain's CDR3 is CASTGTGNQPQHF. As DNA, the CDR3 is TGTGCCAGCACCGGGACAGGCAATCAGCCCCAGCATTTT.

The rearrangement uses TRBV10-3 and TRBJ2-7; a weak D match, TRBD1 (6 bases). Germline V gives CDR1 ENHRY, CDR2 SYGVKD. CDR3 length equals 14 residues. Deletions cut 6 bases from V and 1 base from J, with 13 bases between. The CDR3 DNA reads as TGTGCCATCAGAAGGACAGACCAGTCCTACGAGCAGTACTTC. As protein: CAIRRTDQSYEQYF.

V usage is TRBV5-8 and J usage is TRBJ1-5, with 7 bases aligning to TRBD1. J lost 0 bases, V lost 4 bases, and 4 bases had no gene match. The CDR3 consists of 15 residues. Per the germline V gene, CDR1 is SGHTS and CDR2 is YDEGEE. The CDR3 spells CASSPGQLSNQPQHF. DNA of the CDR3: TGTGCCAGCAGCCCGGGACAGCTTAGCAATCAGCCCCAGCATTTT.

The V gene is TRBV5-6, the J gene TRBJ2-7, with D tentatively TRBD2 (6 bases). The ends were cut back, 4 bases at V and 4 bases at J, with 6 bases in the middle. The CDR3 covers 11 residues. The germline CDR1 and CDR2 sequences are SGHDT and YYEEEE. DNA of the CDR3: TGTGCCAGCAGCGCGGGGTACGAGCAGTACTTC. Translation gives CASSAGYEQYF. Supplemented by reference TRBV5-6 and TRBJ2-7, the full variable domain reads DAGVTQSPTHLIKTRGQQVTLRCSPKSGHDTVSWYQQALGQGPQFIFQYYEEEERQRGNFPDRFSGHQFPNYSSELNVNALLLGDSALYLCASSAGYEQYFGPGTRLTVT.

This clone is classed as medium-sized. This chain connects TRBV5-1 to TRBJ1-3; weak D call: TRBD1 (5 bases). The CDR3 is made up of 17 amino acids. CDR1 and CDR2 (germline): SGHRS, YFSETQ. The germline V and J ends were trimmed by 0 bases and 0 bases, with 13 bases remaining between them. The DNA of the CDR3 is TGCGCCAGCAGCTTGGCACAGCCAGGGCCCTCTGGAAACACCATATATTTT. Amino acids: CASSLAQPGPSGNTIYF.

The chain uses TRBV6-5 and TRBJ2-3; D not certain. Germline loops: CDR1 MNHEY, CDR2 SVGAGI. CDR3 size: 14 residues. V was cut by 5 bases and J by 4 bases, with 13 bases left in between. The CDR3 nucleotides read TGTGCCAGCAGTCCCCGACCGACCCCAGATACGCAGTATTTT. Translating it yields CASSPRPTPDTQYF.

The rearrangement links TRBV30 to TRBJ2-1; 11 nucleotides align to TRBD2. Germline V gives CDR1 GTSNPN, CDR2 SVGIG (reference sequence). The V segment lost 4 bases and the J segment 5 bases; nucleotides outside the gene matches: 7. This CDR3 has 15 amino acids. The CDR3, as DNA: TGTGCCTGGAAAACGGGACTAGCGGACAACAATGAGCAGTTCTTC. It encodes CAWKTGLADNNEQFF. The entire variable domain, with the rest obtained from reference TRBV30 and TRBJ2-1, is as follows: SQTIHQWPATLVQPVGSPLSLECTVEGTSNPNLYWYRQAAGRGLQLLFYSVGIGQISSEVPQNLSASRPQDRQFILSSKKLLLSDSGFYLCAWKTGLADNNEQFFGPGTRLTVL.

This clone was seen a handful of times. This CDR3 is also generated by other DNA sequences in the sample. The CDR3 region is CASSRTGGAYEQYF. The CDR3, as DNA: TGCGCCAGCAGCCGAACAGGGGGCGCGTACGAGCAGTACTTC. The V call is TRBV5-1, the J call TRBJ2-7, with 9 bases matching TRBD1. V was pared by 4 bases and J by 4 bases, with 6 bases of the junction left unmatched. The CDR3 totals 14 residues. CDR1 and CDR2 (germline): SGHRS, YFSETQ.

CDR3: CASGPTTSGLTGELFF. CDR3 coding DNA: TGTGCTAGTGGCCCTACGACTAGCGGTCTCACCGGGGAGCTGTTTTTT. This chain joins TRBV12-5 and TRBJ2-2; 9 bases agree with TRBD2. V lost 6 bases to trimming and J lost 4 bases; unmatched junction nucleotides: 9. The CDR3 consists of 16 residues. Germline V CDR1 and CDR2: LGHNT, FRNRAP.

This sequence joins TRBV5-5 and TRBJ2-3; D assignment may be TRBD1 or TRBD2 (6 bases each). The CDR3 is 15 residues long. Looked up from germline, CDR1 is SGHKS and CDR2 is YYEKEE (reference sequence). Trimming removed 1 base from V and 0 bases from J, with 9 bases in between. Here the CDR3 reads CASSLWGASTDTQYF. The CDR3 coding sequence is TGTGCCAGCAGCTTGTGGGGGGCTAGCACAGATACGCAGTATTTT.

The J gene is TRBJ2-1, the V gene TRBV7-3; TRBD2 matches 7 bases. The germline V gene encodes CDR1 SGHTA and CDR2 FQGTGA. The ends lost 1 base at V and 8 bases at J; junction bases unmatched: 2. This CDR3 is 13 amino acids long. The CDR3 protein is CASSLRLADEQFF. The CDR3, as DNA: TGTGCCAGCAGCTTAAGACTAGCAGATGAGCAGTTCTTC.